What follows are 15 T cell receptor beta chains derived from one specimen sequenced in a study of blood T cell repertoires in COVID-19. The data were produced by immunoSEQ multiplex PCR, yet TCRdb's version contains in-frame clones alone and is incomplete. The table has 200,000 to 250,000 clones, 81% seen once; the top ten hold 8.9%. Sample: PBMCs or T cells enriched from blood (not recorded which). The receptors derive from a woman between 50 and 59 years old with acute COVID-19.

This clone was seen a few times. The genes are TRBV27 and TRBJ2-7, with D perhaps matching TRBD1 (6 bases). Germline V gives CDR1 MNHEY, CDR2 SMNVEV (reference sequence). This CDR3 contains 14 residues. V was pared by 5 bases and J by 4 bases, with 15 bases between. Here the CDR3 reads CASSTSGTPYEQYF. The CDR3 DNA is TGTGCCAGCAGTACCTCCGGGACACCGTACGAGCAGTACTTC.

The rearrangement joins TRBV18 to TRBJ2-3; 15 nucleotides line up with TRBD2. CDR3 size: 16 residues. J lost 8 bases, V lost 0 bases, and 3 bases had no gene match. Germline CDR1 is KGHSH and CDR2 is LQKENI. The CDR3 is CASSPPGLAGGGTQYF. For the CDR3, the DNA is TGTGCCAGCTCACCACCGGGACTAGCGGGAGGTGGTACGCAGTATTTT.

The V and J genes are TRBV30 and TRBJ1-6, with TRBD1 identical over 9 bases. The CDR3 sequence is 17 residues long. From germline, CDR1 is GTSNPN and CDR2 SVGIG (reference sequence). The trim removed 7 bases at V and 0 bases at J, leaving 10 bases unmatched. The CDR3, as DNA: TGTGCCTTGGCCCCCGGGACAGGGAGCTCCTATAATTCACCCCTCCACTTT. Translating it yields CALAPGTGSSYNSPLHF.

This clone occurred once. The V call is TRBV5-1, the J call TRBJ1-1; no clear D gene. The CDR3 runs 14 residues. Germline V gene data show CDR1 as SGHRS and CDR2 as YFSETQ. V shed 0 bases and J shed 5 bases, with 11 bases lying between them. The CDR3 DNA is TGCGCCAGCAGCTTGGCCTTTGGGAGGACTGAAGCTTTCTTT. Amino acids: CASSLAFGRTEAFF.

The chain joins TRBV2 to TRBJ2-7, with 11 bases fitting TRBD2. Germline CDR1 is SNHLY and CDR2 is FYNNEI. The CDR3 has 14 residues. V trimming: 2 bases; J trimming: 3 bases; junction bases outside the gene matches: 0. DNA for the CDR3: TGTGCCAGCAGTGAAACTAGCGGGAGCTACGAGCAGTACTTC. It translates to CASSETSGSYEQYF.

The rearrangement uses TRBV7-9 and TRBJ1-1; the D gene is possibly TRBD1 (6 bases). The CDR3 contains 13 residues. Germline V gives CDR1 SEHNR, CDR2 FQNEAQ (reference sequence). The V and J ends lost 6 bases and 1 base respectively, with 9 bases between them. The DNA of the CDR3 is TGTGCCAGCAGAAACAGGGAGAACACTGAAGCTTTCTTT. Translation gives CASRNRENTEAFF. The full variable domain, completed using reference TRBV7-9 and TRBJ1-1, is DTGVSQNPRHKITKRGQNVTFRCDPISEHNRLYWYRQTLGQGPEFLTYFQNEAQLEKSRLLSDRFSAERPKGSFSTLEIQRTEQGDSAMYLCASRNRENTEAFFGQGTRLTVV.

This chain connects TRBV27 to TRBJ2-7, with D possibly being TRBD1 (6 bases). V shed 5 bases and J shed 0 bases, with 11 bases lying between them. The CDR3 runs 14 residues. Germline V gene sequence: CDR1 MNHEY, CDR2 SMNVEV (reference sequence). The CDR3 bases are TGTGCCAGCAGTCCTTCGACAGGCTCCTACGAGCAGTACTTC. It encodes CASSPSTGSYEQYF.

The V and J genes are TRBV6-5 and TRBJ2-1; 9 nucleotides line up with TRBD2. This CDR3 region has 16 residues. Trimming took 4 bases from V and 0 from J; bases not matched to a gene: 4. The germline V gene encodes CDR1 MNHEY and CDR2 SVGAGI. Here the CDR3 DNA reads TGTGCCAGCAGTTCCCTGCGGGGGGGCTCCTACAATGAGCAGTTCTTC. This sequence encodes CASSSLRGGSYNEQFF.

This chain joins TRBV30 and TRBJ2-1; possible D gene TRBD2, 5 bases. Looked up from germline, CDR1 is GTSNPN and CDR2 is SVGIG (reference sequence). This CDR3 region has 13 residues. Trimming removed 2 bases from V and 5 bases from J, with 10 bases in between. CDR3 bases: TGTGCCTGGAGTTTCGGGATTAACAATGAGCAGTTCTTC. Translated, it gives CAWSFGINNEQFF.

Comment on this clone: A read error may account for a junction end that differs from germline. The CDR3 coding sequence is TGTGCTAGCAGCTTAGACGACAGGGGGCTTGAACCCCAGTACTTC. Encoded protein: CASSLDDRGLEPQYF. This chain connects TRBV7-7 to TRBJ2-5; 10 nucleotides match TRBD1. Germline V gives CDR1 SSHAT, CDR2 FNYEAQ (reference sequence). The CDR3 extends over 15 amino acids.

V is TRBV9 and J is TRBJ1-6, with no clear D. This CDR3 is 16 amino acids long. The germline V and J ends were trimmed by 1 base and 6 bases, with 14 bases remaining between them. Germline loops: CDR1 SGDLS, CDR2 YYNGEE. The CDR3 nucleotides read TGTGCCAGCAGCGTATCTTCCGCTGGCCTTAATTCACCCCTCCACTTT. Translated, it gives CASSVSSAGLNSPLHF.

This clone was detected once. CDR3 in amino acids: CASSPAGASTGELFF. The CDR3 coding sequence is TGTGCCAGCAGCCCGGCGGGTGCGAGCACCGGGGAGCTGTTTTTT. The V and J genes are TRBV5-6 and TRBJ2-2; tentatively, D is TRBD2 (5 bases). The CDR3 loop spans 15 amino acids. In germline, CDR1 is SGHDT, CDR2 YYEEEE. With 4 bases removed from V and 4 bases from J, the gap between germline ends came to 14 bases.

This clone was observed a handful of times. The rearrangement uses TRBV3-1 (or the pseudogene TRBV3-2) and TRBJ1-6, with 7 bases identical to TRBD1. Germline lookup yields CDR1 LGHDT and CDR2 YNNKEL (reference sequence). Trimming cost V 6 bases and J 0 bases; bases outside gene matches: 14. The CDR3 extends over 19 amino acids. The CDR3 loop reads CASSSGPGQTSSYNSPLHF. CDR3 nucleotides: TGTGCCAGCAGTTCAGGCCCGGGACAGACGAGCTCCTATAATTCACCCCTCCACTTT.

This chain joins TRBV28 and TRBJ1-2; D may be TRBD1 (6 bases). The length of the CDR3 is 13 residues. Trimming stripped 3 bases from V and 5 bases from J, with 10 bases between. CDR1 and CDR2 from the germline V gene are MDHEN and SYDVKM. DNA of the CDR3: TGTGCCAGCAGTTTTTTTCAGGGGTATGGCTACACCTTC. Translated: CASSFFQGYGYTF.

A single count supports this clone. The chain carries TRBV7-2 and TRBJ1-4; 8 bases are shared with TRBD1. This CDR3 has 15 amino acids. The germline gives CDR1 SGHTA, CDR2 FQGNSA. V was clipped by 1 base and J by 7 bases; unmatched bases: 5. The CDR3 is CASSLVQGAGEKLFF. For the CDR3, the DNA is TGTGCCAGCAGCTTAGTTCAGGGGGCAGGTGAAAAACTGTTTTTT.